The clone carrying this T cell receptor (beta chain) was found a few times. These data are taken from a study of shared clonotypes between healthy human individuals. Looking at the study overall: The people who gave samples were a couple of women and a few men aged 18 to 49.

The length of the CDR3 is 15 residues. The germline V and J ends were trimmed by 5 bases and 4 bases, with 17 bases remaining between them. The germline V gene has CDR1 MDHEN and CDR2 SYDVKM. Sequencing was performed with immunoSEQ multiplex PCR; in TCRdb, only in-frame clones are kept and a portion is missing. The table includes approximately 460,000 clones, 77% detected once. The sample was PBMCs. V gene TRBV28 combines with J gene TRBJ1-2, with D uncertain. The origin of this receptor is a woman aged 40 to 50 in good health. Some clones in this sample may be carry-over from other donors' samples. CDR3 DNA: TGTGCCAGCAGTCCTGGGCCCCAAGAGGGCTATGGCTACACCTTC. Translation gives CASSPGPQEGYGYTF.